Listed below are T cell receptor beta chains from one sample, sequenced in a study of vaccination and CD4 T cells after COVID-19. Their specific antigens are unknown. TCRdb called the PCR reads again in MiXCR, with one record for every CDR3 protein. Of about 26,000 distinct CDR3 sequences listed, more than 35% are singletons. The sample here was CD4+ T cells from blood, cultured in vitro, taken about 7 months after SARS-CoV-2 vaccination. The source is a human donor who had recovered from COVID-19. CDR3s include the opening cysteine and the closing phenylalanine or tryptophan. The D gene is left open where the match is weak. The size of a clone is reported for some rows only, either as once, few or many, or as a class for expanded clones.

D: NA; V: TRBV20-1; J: TRBJ2-1; size: NA; DNA: TGCAGTGCTAGACTTCCGGGACGGAATCTAGGTGAGCAGTTCTTC; CDR3: CSARLPGRNLGEQFF
D: NA; V: TRBV28; J: TRBJ2-3; size: NA; DNA: TGTGCCAGCAGATATTACCAGGGAAAAGGCACAGATACGCAGTATTTT; CDR3: CASRYYQGKGTDTQYF
D: NA; V: TRBV7-8; J: TRBJ2-3; size: few; DNA: TGTGCCAGCAGCCGGGGGGATACGCAGTATTTT; CDR3: CASSRGDTQYF
D: NA; V: TRBV7-2; J: TRBJ1-1; size: few; DNA: TGTGCCAGCAGCCCGGGCCGGGCGAACACTGAAGCTTTCTTT; CDR3: CASSPGRANTEAFF
D: NA; V: TRBV28; J: TRBJ2-7; size: NA; DNA: TGTGCCAGCAGTTTAGAGAGGAGTCCCATCTACGAGCAGTACTTC; CDR3: CASSLERSPIYEQYF
D: TRBD2; V: TRBV7-2; J: TRBJ2-3; size: medium-sized; DNA: TGTGCCAGCAGCTCCCTTGCGGGAGGGTTCTCAGATACGCAGTATTTT; CDR3: CASSSLAGGFSDTQYF
D: NA; V: TRBV7-2; J: TRBJ1-1; size: NA; DNA: TGTGCCAGCAGCTTAGTAGCCGCGAACACTGAAGCTTTCTTT; CDR3: CASSLVAANTEAFF
D: NA; V: TRBV4-2; J: TRBJ2-2; size: medium-sized; DNA: TGTGCCAGCAGCCAAGAGGGCAGGGAGACCGGGGAGCTGTTTTTT; CDR3: CASSQEGRETGELFF
D: TRBD1; V: TRBV6-1; J: TRBJ1-2; size: NA; DNA: TGTGCCAGCAGTCGCGCCGGGACAGGGAATGGCTACACCTTC; CDR3: CASSRAGTGNGYTF
D: NA; V: TRBV27; J: TRBJ1-2; size: NA; DNA: NA; CDR3: CASTNQTSMYLCASSYNVYGYTF
D: TRBD2; V: TRBV20-1; J: TRBJ2-3; size: NA; DNA: TGCAGTGCTCCACAGACTAGCGGGAGGGCCGCAGATACGCAGTATTTT; CDR3: CSAPQTSGRAADTQYF
D: TRBD2; V: TRBV20-1; J: TRBJ2-1; size: NA; DNA: TGCAGTGCTAGCAGACTAGCGGGAGTTGAGTACAATGAGCAGTTCTTC; CDR3: CSASRLAGVEYNEQFF
D: NA; V: TRBV6-1; J: TRBJ2-5; size: few; DNA: TGTGCCAGCAGTGAATTGGACGGAATGGAGACCCAGTACTTC; CDR3: CASSELDGMETQYF
D: TRBD2; V: TRBV7-9; J: TRBJ2-3; size: few; DNA: TGTGCCAGCAGCTTAGCGGCGGGAGGAAGCACAGATACGCAGTATTTT; CDR3: CASSLAAGGSTDTQYF